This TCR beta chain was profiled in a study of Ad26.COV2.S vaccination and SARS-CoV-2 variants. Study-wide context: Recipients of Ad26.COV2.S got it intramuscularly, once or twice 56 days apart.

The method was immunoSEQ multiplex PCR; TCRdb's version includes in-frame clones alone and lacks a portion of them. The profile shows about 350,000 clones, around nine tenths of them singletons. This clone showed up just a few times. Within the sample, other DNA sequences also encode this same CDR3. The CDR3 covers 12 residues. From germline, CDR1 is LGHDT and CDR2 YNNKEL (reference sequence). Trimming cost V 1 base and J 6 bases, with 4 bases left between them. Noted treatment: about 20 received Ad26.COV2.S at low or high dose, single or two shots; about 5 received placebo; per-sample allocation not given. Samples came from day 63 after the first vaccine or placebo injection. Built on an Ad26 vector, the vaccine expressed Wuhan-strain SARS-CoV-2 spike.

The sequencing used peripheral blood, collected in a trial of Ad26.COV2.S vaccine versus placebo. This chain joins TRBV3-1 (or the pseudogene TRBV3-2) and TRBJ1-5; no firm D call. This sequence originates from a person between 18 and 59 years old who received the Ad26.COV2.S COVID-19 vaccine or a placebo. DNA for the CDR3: TGTGCCAGCAGCCAAGGGGGTCAGCCCCAGCATTTT. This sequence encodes CASSQGGQPQHF.